This TCR beta chain comes out of a study of T cells in Graves' hyperthyroidism and ophthalmopathy. This CDR3 contains 12 residues. Germline V CDR1 and CDR2: MNHEY, SMNVEV (reference sequence). Trimming took off 7 bases at V and 10 bases at J, with 16 bases between the two ends. This clonotype has ten or more counts. There were TCR beta CDR3 regions amplified from RNA transcripts. TCR CDR3 regions were first amplified by RT-PCR with HTBI primers. TCRdb reanalysed the multiplex PCR reads using MiXCR and keeps one entry per CDR3 protein. Altogether more than 550,000 distinct CDR3 sequences are present, roughly 17% being singletons, with the ten largest covering roughly 15%.

The clonotype originates from a man between 45 and 60 years old with Graves' hyperthyroidism. Sequencing was carried out using blood. J is TRBJ1-1 and V is TRBV27, with D possibly matching TRBD1 (5 bases). CDR3 DNA sequence: TGTGCCAGCACTTCTGAGGGGAAGAGAGCTTTCTTT. Translation: CASTSEGKRAFF.